The rows below give T cell receptor beta chains drawn from one sample of a study of shared clonotypes between healthy human individuals. The assay was immunoSEQ multiplex PCR, and TCRdb's table has in-frame clones only and misses some. The data show 950,000 to 1,100,000 clones, about 77% seen once. Specimen: memory CD4+ T cells sorted from blood. The origin of the receptors is a man aged 18 to 30 in good health. Both conserved end residues are part of each CDR3. A D gene is named only where the DNA matches it firmly.

len	v_gene	d_gene	j_gene	CDR3nt	CDR3aa
19	TRBV7-2	TRBD2	TRBJ2-1	TGTGCCAGCAGCGCGGGGACTAGCGGGAGTCGGAGCTCCTACAATGAGCAGTTCTTC	CASSAGTSGSRSSYNEQFF
16	TRBV6-6	.	TRBJ1-5	TGTGCCAGCAGTTACTCGGGGGTTTATAGCAATCAGCCCCAGCATTTT	CASSYSGVYSNQPQHF
14	TRBV7-9	.	TRBJ1-2	TGTGCCAGCAGCCCCGCGGGGGTTGACTATGGCTACACCTTC	CASSPAGVDYGYTF
13	TRBV7-9	.	TRBJ2-5	TGTGCCAGCAGCTTGGGGCAGCAAGAGACCCAGTACTTC	CASSLGQQETQYF
13	TRBV5-1	.	TRBJ2-3	TGCGCCAGCAGACGTTATAGCACAGATACGCAGTATTTT	CASRRYSTDTQYF
11	TRBV30	.	TRBJ2-5	TGTGCCTGGAGTGGGGGAGAGACCCAGTACTTC	CAWSGGETQYF
13	TRBV6-5	TRBD1	TRBJ1-2	TGTGCCAGCAGACAAACAGGGGGCTATGGCTACACCTTC	CASRQTGGYGYTF
14	TRBV6-6	TRBD1	TRBJ2-7	TGTGCCAGCACAGACCCGGGACAGCCCTACGAGCAGTACTTC	CASTDPGQPYEQYF
13	TRBV10-2	.	TRBJ1-5	TGCGCGAGCACGGGGGAGGGCGGTCAGCCCCAGCATTTT	CASTGEGGQPQHF
15	TRBV6-5	TRBD1	TRBJ2-7	TGTGCCAGCAGACCGACAGGGGGCGCTTCCCGGGAGCAGTACTTC	CASRPTGGASREQYF
16	TRBV18	.	TRBJ1-5	TGTGCCAGCTCACCGGACGGGACATTGGGGAATCAGCCCCAGCATTTT	CASSPDGTLGNQPQHF
15	TRBV10-2	.	TRBJ2-7	TGCGCCAGCATTCCCCGCGGAGAGAGCTCCTACGAGCAGTACTTC	CASIPRGESSYEQYF
15	TRBV7-9	TRBD1	TRBJ2-7	TGTGCCAGCAGCAAAAAGACAGGGATATCCTACGAGCAGTACTTC	CASSKKTGISYEQYF
16	TRBV5-1	.	TRBJ1-3	TGCGCCAGCAGCTTGGACCGCCAAACGCCCGGAAACACCATATATTTT	CASSLDRQTPGNTIYF
16	TRBV12-5	TRBD2	TRBJ2-7	TGTGCTAGTGGTTTGGTTCAGGGACTATTCTCCTACGAGCAGTACTTC	CASGLVQGLFSYEQYF
15	TRBV6-1	.	TRBJ2-2	TGTGCCAGCAGTGAACAGGGATTCAAGGGCGGGGAGCTGTTTTTT	CASSEQGFKGGELFF